This TCR beta chain was recorded in a study of blood T cell repertoires in COVID-19. As for the study in general: Acute-phase and convalescent COVID-19 samples originated in the United States, Italy and Spain. The analysed material was cDNA or gDNA that came from T cells, B-cell-depleted T cells, or PBMCs.

Germline V gene sequence: CDR1 SGHRS, CDR2 YFSETQ. The CDR3 is 14 amino acids. V shed 4 bases, J shed 3 bases, and the junction held 5 bases outside the gene matches. Authors' processing steps: Estimation of nucleated cell counts was performed using reference gene primer amplification. Clones were sequenced by immunoSEQ multiplex PCR, and TCRdb holds only the in-frame ones, with some missing. V and J calls and clone size are those listed in that table; D and trimming were worked out from the DNA. The data show about 240,000 clones, roughly 83% seen once. This clonotype was obtained from a woman of 80 years or more with acute or convalescent COVID-19. The sequenced sample was peripheral blood. The chain has TRBV5-1 and TRBJ2-7, with TRBD1 matching 9 bases. CDR3 loop: CASSPSTGGYEQYF. CDR3 DNA sequence: TGCGCCAGCAGCCCTTCGACAGGGGGCTACGAGCAGTACTTC.